Described below is a single T cell receptor (beta chain) sequence and its context. Its antigen is currently unknown. The data belong to a study of T cells in localized non-small cell lung cancer. Study results and limitations: Prolonged overall survival went with higher T cell density in the blood. Heterogeneity remains possible because sequencing was limited to only one tumor region.

The CDR3 is 17 amino acids. V was shortened by 6 bases and J by 3 bases, with 24 bases between the two germline ends. Germline V gene data show CDR1 as SGHNT and CDR2 as YENEEA. Profiled with immunoSEQ multiplex PCR; TCRdb holds only in-frame clones, not every one. The data show about 1,400 clones, roughly 22% seen once. The chain carries TRBV11-3 and TRBJ2-7; D tentatively reads TRBD1 or TRBD2 (5 bases each). Here the sequenced sample was lung tumor tissue, taken before any cancer treatment. The sequence was obtained from a male donor aged 60 or over with stage III squamous cell lung carcinoma. As DNA, the CDR3 is TGTGCCAGCAGTACAGTCCCGGGACCGAGGATTGGCTACGAGCAGTACTTC. Protein product: CASSTVPGPRIGYEQYF.